The 27 T cell receptor beta chains presented below share a single source sample, sequenced in a study of T cell repertoires in cytomegalovirus infection (dated by TCRdb to the late 2010s). The sequencer listed for this sample is Illumina HiSeq 1500. The public reads were reanalyzed by TCRdb: fastp trimming at Q25, MiXCR alignment, in-frame beta chains only. Records with the same CDR3 protein are collapsed into one entry carrying the most frequent genes and DNA. Here the sample has about 920,000 distinct CDR3 sequences; under 40% occur a single time. Roughly 13% of the sample goes to the ten largest clones. In light of the paper, this sample's treatment or condition label describes: in vitro stimulation with specific CMV peptide epitopes to enrich CMV-specific T cells. For these TCRs, the target antigens are not known. This sample comprised cultured CD8+ T cells from PBMCs, obtained from culture after CMV antigen stimulation. These receptors were obtained from a human donor in good health (CMV status not recorded). Some clones in this sample may be carry-over from other donors' samples.

The genes are TRBV12-3 or TRBV12-4 and TRBJ1-2; the D is unclear. The V gene lost 2 bases and the J gene lost 0 bases, with 4 bases spanning the gap. This CDR3 has 13 residues. The CDR3: CASSLPANYGYTF. The DNA of the CDR3 is TGTGCCAGCAGTTTACCCGCTAACTATGGCTACACCTTC.

This chain connects TRBV20-1 to TRBJ2-2; perhaps TRBD2 as D (6 bases). CDR1 DFQATT and CDR2 SNEGSKA come from the germline V gene (reference sequence). V lost 3 bases, J lost 4 bases, and 15 bases lay in between. The CDR3 loop spans 15 amino acids. The CDR3 protein is CSARGPPGATGELFF. DNA for the CDR3: TGCAGTGCTAGGGGGCCTCCGGGAGCCACCGGGGAGCTGTTTTTT.

The V call is TRBV12-5, the J call TRBJ2-7, with D possibly matching TRBD2 (6 bases). Germline loops: CDR1 LGHNT, CDR2 FRNRAP. Trimming removed 3 bases at V and 0 bases at J, with 15 bases between. The CDR3 contains 16 residues. This CDR3 reads CASGLDIADISYEQYF. DNA of the CDR3: TGTGCTAGTGGTTTAGATATAGCGGACATCTCCTACGAGCAGTACTTC. Together with reference TRBV12-5 and TRBJ2-7, the CDR3 gives the full variable domain: DARVTQTPRHKVTEMGQEVTMRCQPILGHNTVFWYRQTMMQGLELLAYFRNRAPLDDSGMPKDRFSAEMPDATLATLKIQPSEPRDSAVYFCASGLDIADISYEQYFGPGTRLTVT.

The chain combines TRBV19 with TRBJ2-7, with 7 bases that match TRBD2. The germline V gene has CDR1 LNHDA and CDR2 SQIVND (reference sequence). This CDR3 is 14 amino acids long. J lost 0 bases, V lost 9 bases, and 8 bases had no gene match. CDR3 residues: CARWGGDPSYEQYV. The CDR3, as DNA: TGTGCCAGGTGGGGGGGGGACCCCTCCTACGAGCAGTACGTC.

The chain uses TRBV27 and TRBJ2-1; the match to TRBD1 covers 9 bases. Unmatched junction bases numbered 5, after V lost 6 bases and J lost 8 bases. The CDR3 consists of 13 residues. The V gene's germline CDR1 is MNHEY and CDR2 SMNVEV (reference sequence). The CDR3 is CASRPGQGYEQFF. The DNA of the CDR3 is TGTGCCAGCAGACCGGGACAGGGCTATGAGCAGTTCTTC.

The chain joins TRBV7-9 to TRBJ1-2, with D unclear. This CDR3 comprises 14 residues. Germline V lookup: CDR1 SEHNR, CDR2 FQNEAQ (reference sequence). V was clipped by 7 bases and J by 6 bases, with 18 bases between them. CDR3 region: CASIPVVGSHGYTF. The CDR3 region has the DNA TGTGCCAGCATCCCAGTGGTCGGCTCCCATGGCTACACCTTC.

This clonotype was observed at least ten times. The V and J genes are TRBV27 and TRBJ1-1; no firm D call. Germline CDR1 reads MNHEY; CDR2 reads SMNVEV (reference sequence). This CDR3 contains 13 residues. Trimming left V 9 bases short and J 3 bases short, with 14 bases between. CDR3 protein: CASSLGRYTEAFF. The CDR3 bases are TGTGCCAGTAGTCTCGGACGGTACACTGAAGCTTTCTTT.

The CDR3 DNA sequence: TGTGCCAGCAGCTTAGTCGCGGGGGCTGAAGCTTTCTTT. This encodes CASSLVAGAEAFF. The chain has TRBV7-6 and TRBJ1-1; a weak D match, TRBD1 (5 bases). The CDR3 is 13 residues long. Trimming cost V 1 base and J 6 bases, with 9 bases left between them. The germline V gene encodes CDR1 SGHVS and CDR2 FNYEAQ.

The sample holds many counts of this clonotype. The chain recombines TRBV7-2 with TRBJ1-3, with D possibly matching TRBD1 (5 bases). V was shortened by 2 bases and J by 0 bases, with 11 bases between the two germline ends. CDR1 and CDR2 (germline): SGHTA, FQGNSA. The CDR3 extends over 16 amino acids. The CDR3 here is CASSLKAGRSGNTIYF. CDR3 coding DNA: TGTGCCAGCAGCTTAAAGGCAGGGCGCTCTGGAAACACCATATATTTT.

This clonotype was seen a handful of times. The V and J genes are TRBV15 and TRBJ1-1; possible D gene TRBD1, 5 bases. The CDR3 has 14 amino acids. Trimming removed 1 base at V and 1 base at J, with 7 bases between. CDR1 and CDR2 (germline): LNHNV, YYDKDF (reference sequence). This CDR3 reads CATSRGGANTEAFF. In DNA form, the CDR3 reads TGTGCCACCAGCAGAGGTGGGGCGAACACTGAAGCTTTCTTT.

This clonotype has just a few counts. The V call is TRBV4-1, the J call TRBJ1-4, with 10 bases matching TRBD1. V lost 0 bases and J lost 7; bases outside the gene matches: 5. The CDR3 contains 16 residues. Germline-derived CDR1 and CDR2 are MGHRA and YSYEKL. This CDR3 reads CASSQDGGQGFEKLFF. Written as DNA, the CDR3 is TGCGCCAGCAGCCAAGATGGGGGACAGGGGTTTGAAAAACTGTTTTTT.

This clonotype appeared a few times. The rearrangement uses TRBV27 and TRBJ2-1, with a weak D call TRBD1 (6 bases). Germline values: CDR1 MNHEY, CDR2 SMNVEV (reference sequence). CDR3 length: 14 amino acids. Trimming cost V 4 bases and J 4 bases, with 11 bases left between them. The CDR3 here is CASSSDRIYNEQFF. CDR3 bases: TGTGCCAGCAGTTCAGACAGGATATACAATGAGCAGTTCTTC.

This clonotype has just a few counts. The chain links TRBV27 to TRBJ1-2; D gene unclear. The germline V and J ends were trimmed by 4 bases and 2 bases, with 14 bases remaining between them. The germline CDR1 and CDR2 sequences are MNHEY and SMNVEV (reference sequence). The CDR3 length is 15 residues. CDR3 sequence (DNA): TGTGCCAGCAGTTCCCTGGGTGGGCAGAACTATGGCTACACCTTC. It is translated as CASSSLGGQNYGYTF.

This clonotype was picked up many times. This chain joins TRBV11-1 and TRBJ1-2; D remains ambiguous. This CDR3 has 13 amino acids. The V gene lost 2 bases and the J gene lost 4 bases, with 8 bases spanning the gap. Germline V gene lookup returns CDR1 SGHAT and CDR2 FQDESV (reference sequence). The CDR3 DNA reads as TGTGCCAGCAGCTTACAGGACTCCTATGGCTACACCTTC. It specifies CASSLQDSYGYTF.

The chain carries TRBV12-3 or TRBV12-4 and TRBJ2-5; unclear D gene. The CDR3 is 14 residues long. V lost 7 bases and J 7 bases, leaving 19 bases between the germline ends. The CDR3: CASTMAVLGWTQYF. CDR3 DNA: TGTGCCAGCACAATGGCGGTACTGGGATGGACCCAGTACTTC.

In its sample, this clonotype was seen a few times. The chain links TRBV27 to TRBJ2-7; D uncertain. The CDR3 totals 14 residues. Trimming removed 4 bases from V and 2 bases from J, with 12 bases in between. Germline CDR1 MNHEY, CDR2 SMNVEV (reference sequence). CDR3 protein: CASSSIDGTYEQYV. CDR3 DNA sequence: TGTGCCAGCAGTTCCATAGACGGTACCTACGAGCAGTACGTC.

On this clonotype: This could be a read error, since a much larger clone is one nucleotide away. The rearrangement uses TRBV7-6 and TRBJ1-4, with 9 bases fitting TRBD1. The CDR3 is 17 amino acids. Germline V lookup: CDR1 SGHVS, CDR2 FNYEAQ. CDR3 protein: CAGSSGTGSIDNEKLFF. As DNA, the CDR3 is TGTGCCGGCAGCTCCGGGACAGGGTCGATTGATAATGAAAAACTGTTTTTT.

This clonotype was recorded many times. V usage is TRBV27 and J usage is TRBJ2-7, with a weak D call TRBD1 (6 bases). This CDR3 has 12 residues. Germline V gene data show CDR1 as MNHEY and CDR2 as SMNVEV (reference sequence). V was shortened by 5 bases and J by 1 base, with 6 bases between the two germline ends. In nucleotides, the CDR3 is TGTGCCAGCAGTACAGGGTCCTACGAGCAGTACTTC. Translation: CASSTGSYEQYF.

With respect to this clonotype: A much more abundant neighbour one base away suggests this may be a read error. This CDR3 fails to terminate in the conserved phenylalanine or tryptophan, so it likely reflects a read error. V gene TRBV7-2 combines with J gene TRBJ2-7; TRBD2 matches 11 bases. In germline, CDR1 is SGHTA, CDR2 FQGNSA. V lost 5 bases, J lost 5 bases, and 5 bases stayed unmatched. The CDR3 loop spans 14 amino acids. This CDR3 reads CASSLLAGENEQYC. The CDR3 DNA reads as TGTGCCAGCAGCCTACTAGCGGGGGAGAACGAGCAGTACTGC.

The chain employs TRBV7-2 and TRBJ2-7; 8 bases are shared with TRBD2. From germline, CDR1 is SGHTA and CDR2 FQGNSA. This CDR3 comprises 13 residues. V was pared by 6 bases and J by 2 bases, with 3 bases of the junction left unmatched. CDR3 residues: CASRFGGAYEQYF. CDR3 coding DNA: TGTGCCAGCAGGTTCGGGGGGGCCTACGAGCAGTACTTC.

This clonotype came up many times. The chain uses TRBV12-3 or TRBV12-4 and TRBJ1-2, with 9 nucleotides matching TRBD1. The CDR3 contains 19 residues. Germline trimming cut 6 bases from V and 3 bases from J; bases unmatched to any gene: 20. CDR3 loop: CASSPTVSDRGGIDYGYTF. The CDR3 DNA sequence: TGTGCCAGCAGCCCCACGGTCTCGGACAGGGGAGGTATTGACTATGGCTACACCTTC.

The rearrangement links TRBV29-1 to TRBJ2-3; possible D gene TRBD1, 5 bases. The CDR3 runs 14 residues. Germline lookup yields CDR1 SQVTM and CDR2 ANQGSEA. Deletions cut 3 bases from V and 3 bases from J, with 13 bases between. The DNA of the CDR3 is TGCAGCGTTGATGCAGGGATCGGGACAGATACGCAGTATTTT. This codes for CSVDAGIGTDTQYF.

This chain links TRBV12-3 or TRBV12-4 with TRBJ1-1; D not certain. Trimming removed 4 bases at V and 8 bases at J, with 20 bases between. This CDR3 contains 15 residues. This CDR3 is CASSSRLALTPEAFF. DNA of the CDR3: TGTGCCAGCAGTTCCCGATTAGCGCTTACCCCAGAAGCTTTCTTT.

This rearrangement joins TRBV10-3 to TRBJ2-2, with 9 bases identical to TRBD1. Germline values: CDR1 ENHRY, CDR2 SYGVKD. V was clipped by 10 bases and J by 0 bases; unmatched bases: 3. The CDR3 runs to 14 residues. CDR3 loop: CASRDRANTGELFF. The CDR3 DNA sequence: TGTGCCAGCCGGGACAGGGCGAACACCGGGGAGCTGTTTTTT.

The chain has TRBV5-6 and TRBJ2-7, with D uncertain. The V end was cut by 0 bases, the J end by 0 bases, with 7 bases between. The germline V gene encodes CDR1 SGHDT and CDR2 YYEEEE. The CDR3 consists of 14 residues. In nucleotides, the CDR3 is TGTGCCAGCAGCTTGGGATGGATCTCCTACGAGCAGTACGTC. Translating gives CASSLGWISYEQYV.

Many counts were recorded for this clonotype. The genes are TRBV7-6 and TRBJ2-7, with D possibly TRBD1 on 7 matching bases. Trimming stripped 0 bases from V and 1 base from J, with 10 bases between. Per the germline V gene, CDR1 is SGHVS and CDR2 is FNYEAQ. The CDR3 consists of 15 residues. CDR3 DNA: TGTGCCAGCAGCTTAGCGGAGGGACAGTCCTACGAGCAGTACTTC. Translating it yields CASSLAEGQSYEQYF.

The chain is built from TRBV6-1 and TRBJ2-3; 10 nucleotides agree with TRBD2. The CDR3 runs to 16 residues. Looked up from germline, CDR1 is MNHNS and CDR2 is SASEGT. Germline trimming cut 4 bases from V and 4 bases from J; bases unmatched to any gene: 8. The CDR3 DNA follows: TGTGCCAGCAGTGTCAAGCGGGGGGGCGTGGCAGATACGCAGTATTTT. Its protein product is CASSVKRGGVADTQYF.